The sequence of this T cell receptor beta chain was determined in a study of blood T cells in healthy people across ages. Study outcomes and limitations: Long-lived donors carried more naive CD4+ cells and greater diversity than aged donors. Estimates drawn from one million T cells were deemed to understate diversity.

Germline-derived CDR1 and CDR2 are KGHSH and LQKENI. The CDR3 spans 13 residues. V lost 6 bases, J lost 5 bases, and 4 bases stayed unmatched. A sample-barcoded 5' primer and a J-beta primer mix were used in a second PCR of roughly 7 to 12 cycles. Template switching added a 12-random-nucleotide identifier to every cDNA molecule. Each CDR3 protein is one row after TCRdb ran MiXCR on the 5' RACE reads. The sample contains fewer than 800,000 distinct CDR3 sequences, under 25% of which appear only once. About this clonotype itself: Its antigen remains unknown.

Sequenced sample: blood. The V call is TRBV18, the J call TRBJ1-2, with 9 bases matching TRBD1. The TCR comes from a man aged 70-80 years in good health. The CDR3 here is CASSGTGMYGYTF. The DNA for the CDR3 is TGTGCCAGCTCGGGGACAGGGATGTATGGCTACACCTTC.